What follows describes a single T cell receptor (beta chain). Noted treatment: roughly 19 received Ad26.COV2.S at low or high dose, single or two shots; about five received placebo; per-sample allocation not given. Sample collection was performed on day 63 after the first vaccine or placebo injection. These data belong to a study of Ad26.COV2.S vaccination and SARS-CoV-2 variants. This CDR3 region has 16 residues. The V gene's germline CDR1 is LGHDT and CDR2 YNNKEL (reference sequence). J was trimmed by 4 bases and V by 6 bases; bases with no gene match: 14. The method was immunoSEQ multiplex PCR; TCRdb's version includes in-frame clones alone and lacks a portion of them. The profile shows around 250,000 clones, roughly 86% of them singletons.

This sequence was found in a person aged 18 to 59 who received the Ad26.COV2.S COVID-19 vaccine or a placebo. This specimen consisted of peripheral blood, obtained in a trial of Ad26.COV2.S vaccine versus placebo. V is TRBV3-1 (or the pseudogene TRBV3-2) and J is TRBJ2-5; 7 positions agree with TRBD1. The CDR3 DNA sequence: TGTGCCAGCAGAGACTCGCTGGGGGACAGAGGAGAGACCCAGTACTTC. Its protein product is CASRDSLGDRGETQYF.